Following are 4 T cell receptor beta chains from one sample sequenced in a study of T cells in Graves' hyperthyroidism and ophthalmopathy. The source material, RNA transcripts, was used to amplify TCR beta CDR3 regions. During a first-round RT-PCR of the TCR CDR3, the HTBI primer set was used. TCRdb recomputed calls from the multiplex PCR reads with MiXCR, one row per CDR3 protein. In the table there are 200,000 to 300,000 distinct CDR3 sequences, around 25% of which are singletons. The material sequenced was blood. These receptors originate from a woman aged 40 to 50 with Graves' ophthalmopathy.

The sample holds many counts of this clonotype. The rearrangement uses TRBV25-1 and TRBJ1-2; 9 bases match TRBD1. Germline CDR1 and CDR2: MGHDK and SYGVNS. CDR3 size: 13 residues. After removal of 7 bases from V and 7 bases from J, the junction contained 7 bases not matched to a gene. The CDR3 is CASIKTGGAGYTF. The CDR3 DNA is TGTGCCAGCATCAAAACAGGGGGCGCTGGCTACACCTTC.

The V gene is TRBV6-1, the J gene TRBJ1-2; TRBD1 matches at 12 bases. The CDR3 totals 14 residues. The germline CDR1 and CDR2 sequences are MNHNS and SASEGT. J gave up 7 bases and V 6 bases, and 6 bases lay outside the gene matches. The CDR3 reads CASRTSGQGAGYTF. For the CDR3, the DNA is TGTGCCAGCAGAACATCGGGACAGGGGGCTGGCTACACCTTC.

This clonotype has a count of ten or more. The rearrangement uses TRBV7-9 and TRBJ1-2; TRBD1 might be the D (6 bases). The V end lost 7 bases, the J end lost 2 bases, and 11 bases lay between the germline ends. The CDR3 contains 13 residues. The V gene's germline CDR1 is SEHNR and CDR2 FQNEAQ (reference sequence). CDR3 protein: CASTMDSNYGYTF. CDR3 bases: TGTGCCAGCACAATGGACAGCAACTATGGCTACACCTTC.

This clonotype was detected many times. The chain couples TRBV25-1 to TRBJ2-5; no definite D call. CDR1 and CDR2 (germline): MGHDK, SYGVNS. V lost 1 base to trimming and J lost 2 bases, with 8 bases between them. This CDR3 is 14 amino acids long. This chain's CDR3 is CASSEFGRQETQYF. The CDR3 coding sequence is TGTGCCAGCAGTGAATTCGGCAGGCAAGAGACCCAGTACTTC.